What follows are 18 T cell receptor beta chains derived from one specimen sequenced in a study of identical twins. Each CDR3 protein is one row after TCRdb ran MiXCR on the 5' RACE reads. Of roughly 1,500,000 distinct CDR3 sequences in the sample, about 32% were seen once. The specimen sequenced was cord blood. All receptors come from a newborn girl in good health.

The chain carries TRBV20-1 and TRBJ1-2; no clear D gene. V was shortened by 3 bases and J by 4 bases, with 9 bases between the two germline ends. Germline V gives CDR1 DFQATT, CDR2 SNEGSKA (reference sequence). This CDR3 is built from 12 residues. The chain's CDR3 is CSARGWAYGYTF. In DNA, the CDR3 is TGCAGTGCTAGGGGTTGGGCCTATGGCTACACCTTC.

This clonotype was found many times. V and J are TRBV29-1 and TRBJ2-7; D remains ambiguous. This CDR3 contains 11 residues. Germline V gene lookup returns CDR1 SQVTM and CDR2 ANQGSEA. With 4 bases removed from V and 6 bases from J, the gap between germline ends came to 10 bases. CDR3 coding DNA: TGCAGCGTTGGGGTCGGCGGCGAGCAGTACTTC. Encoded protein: CSVGVGGEQYF.

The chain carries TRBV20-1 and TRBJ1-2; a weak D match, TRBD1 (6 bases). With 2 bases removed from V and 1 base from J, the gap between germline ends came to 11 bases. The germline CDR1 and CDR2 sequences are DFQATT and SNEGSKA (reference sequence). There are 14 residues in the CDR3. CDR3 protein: CSARSGTNNYGYTF. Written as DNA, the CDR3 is TGCAGTGCTAGATCCGGGACAAATAACTATGGCTACACCTTC.

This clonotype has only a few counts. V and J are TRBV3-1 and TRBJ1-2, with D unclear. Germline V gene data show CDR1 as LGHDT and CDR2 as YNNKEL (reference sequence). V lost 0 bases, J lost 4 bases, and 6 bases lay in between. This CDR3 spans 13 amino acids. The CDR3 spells CASSQEDFYGYTF. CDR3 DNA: TGTGCCAGCAGCCAAGAGGATTTCTATGGCTACACCTTC.

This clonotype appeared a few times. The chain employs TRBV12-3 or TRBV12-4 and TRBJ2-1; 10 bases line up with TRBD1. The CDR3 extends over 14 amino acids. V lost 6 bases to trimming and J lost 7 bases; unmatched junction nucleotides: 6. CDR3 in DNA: TGTGCCAGCAGGCGACAGGGGGCGGGAAATGAGCAGTTCTTC. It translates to CASRRQGAGNEQFF.

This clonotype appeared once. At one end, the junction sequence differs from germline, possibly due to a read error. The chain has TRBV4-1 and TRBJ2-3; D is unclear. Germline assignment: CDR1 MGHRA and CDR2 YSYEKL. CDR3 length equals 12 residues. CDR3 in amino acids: CSSSQGPDTQYF. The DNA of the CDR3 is TGCTCCAGCAGCCAAGGACCAGATACGCAGTATTTT.

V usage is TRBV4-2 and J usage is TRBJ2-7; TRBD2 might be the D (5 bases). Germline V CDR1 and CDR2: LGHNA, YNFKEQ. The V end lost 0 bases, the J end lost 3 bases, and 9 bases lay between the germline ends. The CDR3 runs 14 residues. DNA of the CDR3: TGTGCCAGCAGCCAAGATGCCCGGGGCTACGAGCAGTACTTC. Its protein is CASSQDARGYEQYF.

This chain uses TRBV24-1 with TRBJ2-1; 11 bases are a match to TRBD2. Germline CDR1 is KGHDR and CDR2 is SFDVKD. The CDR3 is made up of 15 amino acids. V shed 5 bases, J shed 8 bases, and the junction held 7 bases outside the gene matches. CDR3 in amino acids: CATSVRLAGGDEQFF. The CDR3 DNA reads TGTGCCACCAGTGTCCGGCTAGCGGGAGGCGATGAGCAGTTCTTC.

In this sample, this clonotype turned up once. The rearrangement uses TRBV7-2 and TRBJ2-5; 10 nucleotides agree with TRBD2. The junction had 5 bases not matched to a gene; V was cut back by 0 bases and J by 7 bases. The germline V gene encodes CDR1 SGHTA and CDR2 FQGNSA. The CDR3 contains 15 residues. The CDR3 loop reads CASSLARSSGRTQYF. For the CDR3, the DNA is TGTGCCAGCAGCTTAGCAAGGTCTAGCGGGAGGACCCAGTACTTC.

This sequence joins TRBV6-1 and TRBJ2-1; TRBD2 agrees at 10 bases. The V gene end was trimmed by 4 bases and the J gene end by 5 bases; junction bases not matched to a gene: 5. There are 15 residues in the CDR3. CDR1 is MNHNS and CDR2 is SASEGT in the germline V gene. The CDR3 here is CASSGWTSGNNEQFF. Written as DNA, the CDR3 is TGTGCCAGCAGTGGCTGGACTAGCGGAAACAATGAGCAGTTCTTC.

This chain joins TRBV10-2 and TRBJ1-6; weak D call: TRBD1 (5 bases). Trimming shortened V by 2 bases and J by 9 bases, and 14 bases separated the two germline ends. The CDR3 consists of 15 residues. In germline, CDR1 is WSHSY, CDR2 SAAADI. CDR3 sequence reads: CASSEGGRSLSPLHF. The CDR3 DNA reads TGCGCCAGCAGTGAGGGGGGACGGTCCCTTTCACCCCTCCACTTT.

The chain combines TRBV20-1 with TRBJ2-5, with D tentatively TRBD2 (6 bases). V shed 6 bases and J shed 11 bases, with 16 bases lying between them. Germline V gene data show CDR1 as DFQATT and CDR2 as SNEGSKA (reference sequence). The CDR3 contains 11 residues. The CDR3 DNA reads TGCAGTGCCAGCCTAGCGACTGAGCAGTACTTC. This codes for CSASLATEQYF.

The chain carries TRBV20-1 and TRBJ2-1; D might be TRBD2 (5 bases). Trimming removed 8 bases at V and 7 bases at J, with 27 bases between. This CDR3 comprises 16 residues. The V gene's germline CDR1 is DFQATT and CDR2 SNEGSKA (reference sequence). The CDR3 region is CSSEDSWNPDFNEQFF. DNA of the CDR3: TGCAGTTCTGAGGATTCGTGGAACCCGGACTTTAATGAGCAGTTCTTC.

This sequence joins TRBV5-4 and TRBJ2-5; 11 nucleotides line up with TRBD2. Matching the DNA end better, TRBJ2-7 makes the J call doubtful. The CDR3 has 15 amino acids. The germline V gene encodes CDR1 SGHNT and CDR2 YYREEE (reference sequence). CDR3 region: CASSLTSGSGNEQYF. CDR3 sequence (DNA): TGTGCCAGCAGCTTGACTAGCGGGAGCGGCAACGAGCAGTACTTC.

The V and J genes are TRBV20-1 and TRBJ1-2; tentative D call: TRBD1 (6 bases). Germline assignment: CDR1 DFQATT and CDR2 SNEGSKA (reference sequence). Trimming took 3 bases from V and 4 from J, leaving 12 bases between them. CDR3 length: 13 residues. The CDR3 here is CSARDSDLYGYTF. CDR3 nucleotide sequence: TGCAGTGCTAGGGACAGCGACCTCTATGGCTACACCTTC.

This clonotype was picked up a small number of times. CDR3 DNA sequence: TGTGCCAGCAGCAAACAGGGGTGGAACACTGAAGCTTTCTTT. This sequence encodes CASSKQGWNTEAFF. The rearrangement uses TRBV9 and TRBJ1-1; 7 bases fit TRBD1. There are 14 residues in the CDR3. J lost 1 base, V lost 4 bases, and 4 bases had no gene match. Germline assignment: CDR1 SGDLS and CDR2 YYNGEE. The whole variable domain, remainder taken from reference TRBV9 and TRBJ1-1, is DSGVTQTPKHLITATGQRVTLRCSPRSGDLSVYWYQQSLDQGLQFLIQYYNGEERAKGNILERFSAQQFPDLHSELNLSSLELGDSALYFCASSKQGWNTEAFFGQGTRLTVV.

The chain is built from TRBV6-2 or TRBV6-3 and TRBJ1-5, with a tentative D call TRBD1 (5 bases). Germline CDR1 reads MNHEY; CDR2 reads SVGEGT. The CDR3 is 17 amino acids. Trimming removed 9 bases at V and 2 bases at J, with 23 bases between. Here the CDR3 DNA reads TGTGCCAGTCGTCAGGATACCCGGAGGGGAGGCAATCAGCCCCAGCATTTT. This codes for CASRQDTRRGGNQPQHF.

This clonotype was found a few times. DNA of the CDR3: TGTGCCAGCAGCCCCCGGAGACAGGGAGGGACAGATACGCAGTATTTT. Its translation is CASSPRRQGGTDTQYF. The chain carries TRBV7-9 and TRBJ2-3; either TRBD1 or TRBD2 may fit D (7 bases each). This CDR3 is 16 amino acids long. The V gene lost 5 bases and the J gene lost 3 bases, with 18 bases spanning the gap. The germline V gene has CDR1 SEHNR and CDR2 FQNEAQ (reference sequence).